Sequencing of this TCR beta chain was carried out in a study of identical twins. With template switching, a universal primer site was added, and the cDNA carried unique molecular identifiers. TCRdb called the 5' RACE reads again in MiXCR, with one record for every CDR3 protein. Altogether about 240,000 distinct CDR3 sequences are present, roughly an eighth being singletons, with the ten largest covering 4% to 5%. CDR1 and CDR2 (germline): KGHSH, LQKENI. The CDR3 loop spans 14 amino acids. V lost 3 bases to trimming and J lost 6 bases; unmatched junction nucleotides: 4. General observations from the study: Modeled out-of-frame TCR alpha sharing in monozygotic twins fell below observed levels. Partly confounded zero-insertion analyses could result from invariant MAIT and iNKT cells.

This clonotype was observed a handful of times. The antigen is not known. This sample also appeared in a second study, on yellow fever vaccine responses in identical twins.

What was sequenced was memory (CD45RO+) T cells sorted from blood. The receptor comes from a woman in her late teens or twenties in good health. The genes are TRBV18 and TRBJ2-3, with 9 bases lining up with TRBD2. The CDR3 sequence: CASSPGLARDTQYF. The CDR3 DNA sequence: TGTGCCAGCTCACCCGGACTAGCGCGGGATACGCAGTATTTT.